This TCR beta chain comes out of a study of T cell responses to AZD1222 COVID-19 vaccine. The table came from immunoSEQ multiplex PCR; TCRdb's copy has only in-frame clones and leaves some out. The sample shows some 80,000 clones, around 89% of them seen only once. Germline CDR1 SGDLS, CDR2 YYNGEE. The CDR3 extends over 13 amino acids. V lost 2 bases to trimming and J lost 2 bases, with 7 bases between them. This clone has just one count. V usage is TRBV9 and J usage is TRBJ1-2; D is undetermined. The input for sequencing was peripheral blood, taken 28 days after the second dose of the MenACWY control vaccine. The TCR comes from an adult who received the MenACWY meningococcal vaccine as a control. This chain's CDR3 is CASSVEGNYGYTF. As DNA, the CDR3 is TGTGCCAGCAGCGTGGAGGGAAACTATGGCTACACCTTC.